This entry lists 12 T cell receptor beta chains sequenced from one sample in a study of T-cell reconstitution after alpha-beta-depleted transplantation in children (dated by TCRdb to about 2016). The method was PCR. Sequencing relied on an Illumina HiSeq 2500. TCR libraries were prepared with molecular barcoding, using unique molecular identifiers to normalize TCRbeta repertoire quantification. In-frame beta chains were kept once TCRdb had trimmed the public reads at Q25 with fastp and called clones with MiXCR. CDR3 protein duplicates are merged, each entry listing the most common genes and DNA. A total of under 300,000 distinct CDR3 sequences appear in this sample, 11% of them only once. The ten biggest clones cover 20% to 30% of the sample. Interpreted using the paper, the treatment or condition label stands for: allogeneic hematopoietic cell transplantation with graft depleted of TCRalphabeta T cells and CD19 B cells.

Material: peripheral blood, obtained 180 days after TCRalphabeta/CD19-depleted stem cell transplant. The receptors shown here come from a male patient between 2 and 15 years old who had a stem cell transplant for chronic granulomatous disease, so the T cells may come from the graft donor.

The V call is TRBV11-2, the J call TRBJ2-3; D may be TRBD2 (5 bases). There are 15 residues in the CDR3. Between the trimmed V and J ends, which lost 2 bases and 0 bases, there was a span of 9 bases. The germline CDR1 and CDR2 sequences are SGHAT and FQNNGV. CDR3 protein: CASSLPRGSTDTQYF. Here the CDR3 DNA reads TGTGCCAGCAGCTTACCCCGGGGTAGCACAGATACGCAGTATTTT.

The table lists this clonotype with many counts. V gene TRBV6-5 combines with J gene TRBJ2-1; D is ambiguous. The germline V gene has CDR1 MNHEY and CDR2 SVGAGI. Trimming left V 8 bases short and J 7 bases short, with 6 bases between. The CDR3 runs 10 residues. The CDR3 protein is CASGRNEQFF. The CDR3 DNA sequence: TGTGCCAGCGGGCGGAATGAGCAGTTCTTC.

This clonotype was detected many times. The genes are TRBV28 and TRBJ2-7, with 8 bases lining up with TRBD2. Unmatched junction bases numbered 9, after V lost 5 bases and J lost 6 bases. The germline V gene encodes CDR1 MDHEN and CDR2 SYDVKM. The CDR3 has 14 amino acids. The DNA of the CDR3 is TGTGCCAGCAGTGCTATCAGACTAGCGCGCGAGCAGTACTTC. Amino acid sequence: CASSAIRLAREQYF.

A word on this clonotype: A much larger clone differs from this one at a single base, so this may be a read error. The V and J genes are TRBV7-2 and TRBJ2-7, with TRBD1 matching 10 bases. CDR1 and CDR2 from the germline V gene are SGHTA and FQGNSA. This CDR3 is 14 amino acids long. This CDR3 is CASSFPGQGYVQYF. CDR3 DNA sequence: TGTGCCAGCAGCTTTCCGGGACAGGGGTACGTGCAGTACTTC.

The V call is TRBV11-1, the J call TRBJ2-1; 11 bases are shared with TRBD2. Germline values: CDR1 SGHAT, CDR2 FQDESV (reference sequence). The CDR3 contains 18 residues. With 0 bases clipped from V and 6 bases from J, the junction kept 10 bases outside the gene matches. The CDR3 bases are TGTGCCAGCAGCTTAGCCCTGACTAGCGGGAAAGAAGTCAATGAGCAGTTCTTC. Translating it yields CASSLALTSGKEVNEQFF. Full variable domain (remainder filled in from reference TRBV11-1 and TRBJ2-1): EAEVAQSPRYKITEKSQAVAFWCDPISGHATLYWYRQILGQGPELLVQFQDESVVDDSQLPKDRFSAERLKGVDSTLKIQPAELGDSAMYLCASSLALTSGKEVNEQFFGPGTRLTVL.

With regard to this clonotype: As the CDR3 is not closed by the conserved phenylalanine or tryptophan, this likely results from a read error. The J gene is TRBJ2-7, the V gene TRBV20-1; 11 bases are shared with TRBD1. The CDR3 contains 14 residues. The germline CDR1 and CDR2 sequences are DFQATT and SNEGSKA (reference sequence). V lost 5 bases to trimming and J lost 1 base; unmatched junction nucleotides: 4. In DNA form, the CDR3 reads TGCAGTGCTCGGAGGGACAGGGGGTCCTACGAGCAGTACTCC. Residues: CSARRDRGSYEQYS.

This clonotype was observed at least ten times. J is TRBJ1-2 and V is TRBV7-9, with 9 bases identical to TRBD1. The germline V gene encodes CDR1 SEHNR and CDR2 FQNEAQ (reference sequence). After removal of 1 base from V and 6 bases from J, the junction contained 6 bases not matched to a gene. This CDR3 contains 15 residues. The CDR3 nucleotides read TGTGCCAGCAGCTTAGGGGACAGGGCAGAAGATGGCTACACCTTC. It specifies CASSLGDRAEDGYTF.

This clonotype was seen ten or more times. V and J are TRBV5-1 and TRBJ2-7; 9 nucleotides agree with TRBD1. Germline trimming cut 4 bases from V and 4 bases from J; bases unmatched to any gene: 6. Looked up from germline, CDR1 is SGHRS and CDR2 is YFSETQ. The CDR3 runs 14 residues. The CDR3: CASSDGQGRYEQYF. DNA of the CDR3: TGCGCCAGCAGCGATGGACAGGGGAGGTACGAGCAGTACTTC.

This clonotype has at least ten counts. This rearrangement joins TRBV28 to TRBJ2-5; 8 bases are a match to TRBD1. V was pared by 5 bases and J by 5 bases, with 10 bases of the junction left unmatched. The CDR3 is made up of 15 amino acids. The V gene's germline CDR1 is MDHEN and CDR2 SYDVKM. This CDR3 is CASSEIGQGGETQYF. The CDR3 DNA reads TGTGCCAGCAGTGAAATCGGACAGGGCGGGGAGACCCAGTACTTC.

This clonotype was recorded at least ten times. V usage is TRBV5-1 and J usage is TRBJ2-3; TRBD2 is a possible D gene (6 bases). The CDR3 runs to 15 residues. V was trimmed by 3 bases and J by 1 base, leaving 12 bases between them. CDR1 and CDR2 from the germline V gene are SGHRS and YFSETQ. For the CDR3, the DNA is TGCGCCAGCAGCTGGATTAGGGAGGGCACAGATACGCAGTATTTT. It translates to CASSWIREGTDTQYF.

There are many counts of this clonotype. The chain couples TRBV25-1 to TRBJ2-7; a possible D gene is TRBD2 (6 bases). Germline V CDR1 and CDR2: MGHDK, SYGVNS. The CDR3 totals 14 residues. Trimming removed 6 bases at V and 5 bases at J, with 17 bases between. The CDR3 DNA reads TGTGCCAGCAGGGGGACTTCAAAAAGGAACGAGCAGTACTTC. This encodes CASRGTSKRNEQYF.

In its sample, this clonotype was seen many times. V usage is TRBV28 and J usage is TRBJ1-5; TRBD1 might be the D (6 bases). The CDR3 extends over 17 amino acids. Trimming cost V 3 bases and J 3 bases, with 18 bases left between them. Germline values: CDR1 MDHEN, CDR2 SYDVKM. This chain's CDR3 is CASSLAGHEYVNQPQHF. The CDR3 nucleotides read TGTGCCAGCAGTTTGGCGGGACACGAGTACGTCAATCAGCCCCAGCATTTT.